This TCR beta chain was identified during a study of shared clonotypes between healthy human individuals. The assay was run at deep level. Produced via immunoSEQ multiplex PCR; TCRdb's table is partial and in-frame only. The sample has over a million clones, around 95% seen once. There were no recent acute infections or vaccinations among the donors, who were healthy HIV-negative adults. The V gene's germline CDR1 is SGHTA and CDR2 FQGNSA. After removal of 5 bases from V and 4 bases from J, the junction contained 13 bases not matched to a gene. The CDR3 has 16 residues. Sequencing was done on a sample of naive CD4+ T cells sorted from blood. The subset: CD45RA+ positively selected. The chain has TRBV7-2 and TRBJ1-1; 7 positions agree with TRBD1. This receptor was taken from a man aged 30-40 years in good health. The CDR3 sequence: CASSRIQGNVGTEAFF. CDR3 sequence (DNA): TGTGCCAGCAGCCGGATACAGGGGAACGTGGGCACTGAAGCTTTCTTT.